This T cell receptor (beta chain) stems from a study of human T cells and chemical hapten exposure. The time point was: pre-sensitization, week 0. Indicated treatment: therapeutic diphenylcyclopropenone sensitization with weekly scalp DPC. CDR1 and CDR2 from the germline V gene are MNHEY and SMNVEV (reference sequence). The CDR3 spans 15 residues. V was clipped by 0 bases and J by 4 bases; unmatched bases: 5. Unique molecular identifiers were attached to individual cDNA molecules within the library. TCRdb ran MiXCR on the RACE reads and lists one entry per CDR3 protein. The sample holds around 62,000 distinct CDR3 sequences, around 6.6% seen once. This clonotype was detected ten times or more.

The chain carries TRBV27 and TRBJ2-7, with 8 bases lining up with TRBD2. The receptor was derived from a woman aged 25 to 39 with alopecia areata. Some clones in this sample may be carry-over from other donors' samples. The specimen comprised whole blood, sampled in connection with sensitization to the hapten diphenylcyclopropenone (DPC). The DNA for the CDR3 is TGTGCCAGCAGTTTATCCCGGGGGGGCGATTACGAGCAGTACTTC. Protein product: CASSLSRGGDYEQYF.